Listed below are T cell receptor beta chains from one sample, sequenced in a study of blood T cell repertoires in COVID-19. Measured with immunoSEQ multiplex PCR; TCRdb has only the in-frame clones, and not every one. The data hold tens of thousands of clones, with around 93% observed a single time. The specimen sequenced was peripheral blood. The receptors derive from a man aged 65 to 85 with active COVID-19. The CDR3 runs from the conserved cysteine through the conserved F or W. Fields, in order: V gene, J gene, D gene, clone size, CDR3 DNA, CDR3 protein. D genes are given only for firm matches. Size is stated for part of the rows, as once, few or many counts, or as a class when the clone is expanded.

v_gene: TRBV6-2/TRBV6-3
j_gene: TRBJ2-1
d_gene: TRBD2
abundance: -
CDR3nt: TGTGCCAGCACCCCGGGGGGGTCCTACCAACTTCCGTTCTTC
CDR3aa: CASTPGGSYQLPFF

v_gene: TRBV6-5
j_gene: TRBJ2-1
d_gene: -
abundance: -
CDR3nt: TGTGCCAGCAGTTGGACAGACAATGAGCAGTTCTTC
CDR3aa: CASSWTDNEQFF

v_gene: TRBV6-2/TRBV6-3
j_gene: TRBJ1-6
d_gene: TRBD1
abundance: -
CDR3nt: TGTGCCAGCAGTTACGGGACAGGGGCCCAGGGGCCCCTCCACTTT
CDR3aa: CASSYGTGAQGPLHF

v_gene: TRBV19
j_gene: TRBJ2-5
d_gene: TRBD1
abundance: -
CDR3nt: TGTGCCAGTAGTATTTATGGGACAGGGATTGAGACCCAGTACTTC
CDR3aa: CASSIYGTGIETQYF

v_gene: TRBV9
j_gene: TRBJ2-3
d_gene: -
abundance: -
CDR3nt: TGTGCCAGCAGCTCCGGACTTCCCACTAGCACAGATACGCAGTATTTT
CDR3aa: CASSSGLPTSTDTQYF

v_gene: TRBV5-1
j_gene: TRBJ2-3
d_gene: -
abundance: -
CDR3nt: TGCGCCAGCAGCTTGGAGGGGTCGGCGGATACGCAGTATTTT
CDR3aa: CASSLEGSADTQYF

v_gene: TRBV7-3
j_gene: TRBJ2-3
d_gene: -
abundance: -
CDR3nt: TGTGCCAGCAGCTTTGGGGGGTTTACAGATACGCAGTATTTT
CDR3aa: CASSFGGFTDTQYF

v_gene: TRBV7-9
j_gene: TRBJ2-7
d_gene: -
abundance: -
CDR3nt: TGTGCCAGCAGTCACACAGGAACCCCCTACGAGCAGTACTTC
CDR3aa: CASSHTGTPYEQYF

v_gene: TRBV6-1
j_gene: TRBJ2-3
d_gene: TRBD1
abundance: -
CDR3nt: TGTGCCAGCAGGGAAGTGCCGGGACAGTATCGACCCGGCACAGATACGCAGTATTTT
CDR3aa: CASREVPGQYRPGTDTQYF

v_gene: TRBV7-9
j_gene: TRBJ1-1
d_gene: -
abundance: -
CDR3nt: TGTGCCAGCAGCTCCCTAGAGAACACTGAAGCTTTCTTT
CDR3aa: CASSSLENTEAFF

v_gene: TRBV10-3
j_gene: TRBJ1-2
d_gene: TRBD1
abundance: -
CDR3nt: TGTGCCATAGGACAGGGGCCTAACTATGGCTACACCTTC
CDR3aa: CAIGQGPNYGYTF

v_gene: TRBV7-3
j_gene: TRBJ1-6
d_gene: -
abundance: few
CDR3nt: TGTGCCAGCAGCTTAAGGGGACAAGTTAATTCACCCCTCCACTTT
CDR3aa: CASSLRGQVNSPLHF

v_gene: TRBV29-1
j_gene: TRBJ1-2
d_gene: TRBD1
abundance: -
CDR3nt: TGCAGCGTCGGGACAGGGGCGGGGTATGGCTACACCTTC
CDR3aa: CSVGTGAGYGYTF

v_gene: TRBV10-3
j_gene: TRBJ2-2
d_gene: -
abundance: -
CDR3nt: TGTGCCATCCGGCGAGGGAACACCGGGGAGCTGTTTTTT
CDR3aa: CAIRRGNTGELFF

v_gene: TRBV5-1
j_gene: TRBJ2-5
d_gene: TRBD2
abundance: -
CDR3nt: TGCGCCAGCAGCTTGACGACTAGCGGGGTTCAGACCCAGTACTTC
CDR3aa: CASSLTTSGVQTQYF

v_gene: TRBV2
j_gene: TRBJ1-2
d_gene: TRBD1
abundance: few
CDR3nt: TGTGCCAGCGGACGACAGGGAAGCAACTATGGCTACACCTTC
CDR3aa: CASGRQGSNYGYTF

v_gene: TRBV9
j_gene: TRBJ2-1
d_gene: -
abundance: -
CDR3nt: TGTGCCAGCAGCAACCCGGAGGTGGGCGGAGGCTCCTACAATGAGCAGTTCTTC
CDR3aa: CASSNPEVGGGSYNEQFF

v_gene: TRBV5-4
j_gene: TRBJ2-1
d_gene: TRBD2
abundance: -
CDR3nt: TGTGCCAGCAGCCTGGGGGGGACTAGCGGGAATGAGCAGTTCTTC
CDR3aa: CASSLGGTSGNEQFF

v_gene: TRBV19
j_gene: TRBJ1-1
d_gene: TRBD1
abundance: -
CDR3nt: TGTGCCAGTAGTGGCCGACAGGGGGTTTTCACTGAAGCTTTCTTT
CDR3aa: CASSGRQGVFTEAFF

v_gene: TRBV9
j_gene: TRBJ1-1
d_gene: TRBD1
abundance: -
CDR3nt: TGTGCCAGCAGCGTCGGACAGGGGTTGAACACTGAAGCTTTCTTT
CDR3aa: CASSVGQGLNTEAFF

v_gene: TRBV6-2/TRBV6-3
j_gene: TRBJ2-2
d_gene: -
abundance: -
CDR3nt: TGTGCCAGCAGTTATATCGTCGGGAACACCGGGGAGCTGTTTTTT
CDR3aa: CASSYIVGNTGELFF

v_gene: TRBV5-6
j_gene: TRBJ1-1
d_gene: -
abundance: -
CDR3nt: TGTGCCAGCAGCCCGGAGGGGGGGAGGGACACTGAAGCTTTCTTT
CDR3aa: CASSPEGGRDTEAFF

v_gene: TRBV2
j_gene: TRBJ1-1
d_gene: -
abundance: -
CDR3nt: TGTGCCAGCAGTGAAACAGGGCGGTGGACTGAAGCTTTCTTT
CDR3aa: CASSETGRWTEAFF

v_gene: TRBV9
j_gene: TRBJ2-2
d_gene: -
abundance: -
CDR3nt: TGTGCCAGCAGCGTAGGGGACACCTACACCGGGGAGCTGTTTTTT
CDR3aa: CASSVGDTYTGELFF

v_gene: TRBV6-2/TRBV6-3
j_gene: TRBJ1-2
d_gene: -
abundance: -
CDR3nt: TGTGCCAGCAGTAAAGCCTCCCGGACAGTTTTTGGCTACACCTTC
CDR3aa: CASSKASRTVFGYTF

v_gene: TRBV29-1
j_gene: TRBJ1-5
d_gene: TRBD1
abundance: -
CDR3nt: TGCAGCGTTGGACAGGGGGGTGGTCAGCCCCAGCATTTT
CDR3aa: CSVGQGGGQPQHF

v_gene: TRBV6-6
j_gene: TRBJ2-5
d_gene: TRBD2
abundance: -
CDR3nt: TGTGCCAGCAGGGCGACTAGCGGGGTACAAGAGACCCAGTACTTC
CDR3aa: CASRATSGVQETQYF

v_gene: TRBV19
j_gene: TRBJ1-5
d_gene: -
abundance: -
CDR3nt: TGTGCCAGTAGTAAAACCGGGACTTTCAATCAGCCCCAGCATTTT
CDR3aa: CASSKTGTFNQPQHF